The 11 T cell receptor beta chains given below trace back to one sample, sequenced in a study of T-cell reconstitution after alpha-beta-depleted transplantation in children. Preparation of the TCRbeta library was carried out with unique molecular identifiers. TCRdb fed the PCR reads into MiXCR, producing one record per CDR3 protein. This table has 250,000 to 400,000 distinct CDR3 sequences, over 20% appearing once. The sequenced sample was PBMCs, mostly from graft donor cells, obtained 180 days after TCRalphabeta/CD19-depleted stem cell transplant. The receptors originated from a male patient aged 10 to 17 who had a stem cell transplant for acute lymphoblastic leukemia, so the T cells may come from the graft donor.

The rearrangement joins TRBV7-8 to TRBJ2-1; 8 positions agree with TRBD2. The V segment lost 4 bases and the J segment 5 bases; nucleotides outside the gene matches: 10. CDR1 and CDR2 (germline): SGHVS, FQNEAQ. The CDR3 length is 16 residues. The CDR3, as DNA: TGTGCCAGCAGCTCCCTGGGGGCTAGCGGGCACAATGAGCAGTTCTTC. Translating gives CASSSLGASGHNEQFF.

The genes are TRBV18 and TRBJ1-4, with D unresolved. This CDR3 is 12 amino acids long. Germline V gives CDR1 KGHSH, CDR2 LQKENI. With 6 bases removed from V and 8 bases from J, the gap between germline ends came to 10 bases. The CDR3 here is CASSTVGEKLFF. The CDR3 nucleotides are TGTGCCAGCTCTACGGTCGGCGAAAAACTGTTTTTT.

The chain recombines TRBV13 with TRBJ1-2, with a weak D call TRBD1 (5 bases). CDR1 and CDR2 (germline): PRHDT, FYEKMQ (reference sequence). The V end lost 0 bases, the J end lost 0 bases, and 11 bases lay between the germline ends. CDR3 length: 16 amino acids. The CDR3 region is CASSLGAGRANYGYTF. In DNA form, the CDR3 reads TGTGCCAGCAGCTTAGGGGCAGGGAGAGCTAACTATGGCTACACCTTC.

This clonotype has only a few counts. The CDR3 DNA follows: TGCGCCAGCCTTCCTGCGGGAGTCGGGCCCACTGAAGCTTTCTTT. Protein: CASLPAGVGPTEAFF. V and J are TRBV5-1 and TRBJ1-1; D unclear. V was pared by 7 bases and J by 4 bases, with 20 bases between. The CDR3 covers 15 residues. Germline V lookup: CDR1 SGHRS, CDR2 YFSETQ.

This clonotype was seen more than once but under ten times. J is TRBJ1-1 and V is TRBV25-1, with D possibly TRBD1 on 6 matching bases. CDR1 and CDR2 from the germline V gene are MGHDK and SYGVNS. The CDR3 covers 13 residues. Deletions cut 2 bases from V and 5 bases from J, with 9 bases between. This chain's CDR3 is CASSERGGTEAFF. In DNA form, the CDR3 reads TGTGCCAGCAGTGAAAGGGGGGGGACTGAAGCTTTCTTT. Complete variable domain (other parts from reference TRBV25-1 and TRBJ1-1): EADIYQTPRYLVIGTGKKITLECSQTMGHDKMYWYQQDPGMELHLIHYSYGVNSTEKGDLSSESTVSRIRTEHFPLTLESARPSHTSQYLCASSERGGTEAFFGQGTRLTVV.

V gene TRBV7-8 combines with J gene TRBJ2-7; 9 positions agree with TRBD2. Germline-derived CDR1 and CDR2 are SGHVS and FQNEAQ. The J segment lost 0 bases and the V segment lost 5 bases, leaving 2 bases of the junction unmatched. The CDR3 has 14 residues. DNA of the CDR3: TGTGCCAGCAGCGTTAGCGGGGGCTCCTACGAGCAGTACTTC. Translation: CASSVSGGSYEQYF. The variable domain in full, completed from reference TRBV7-8 and TRBJ2-7, reads GAGVSQSPRYKVAKRGQDVALRCDPISGHVSLFWYQQALGQGPEFLTYFQNEAQLDKSGLPSDRFFAERPEGSVSTLKIQRTQQEDSAVYLCASSVSGGSYEQYFGPGTRLTVT.

This chain links TRBV20-1 with TRBJ2-5, with D possibly called TRBD1 or TRBD2 (5 bases each). The CDR3 has 13 residues. The germline V and J ends were trimmed by 6 bases and 5 bases, with 16 bases remaining between them. CDR1 and CDR2 (germline): DFQATT, SNEGSKA (reference sequence). The CDR3 nucleotides are TGCAGTGCCCCGAGGGGAAGGAAGGAGACCCAGTACTTC. This sequence encodes CSAPRGRKETQYF.

In this sample, this clonotype turned up a few times. The rearrangement links TRBV5-6 to TRBJ1-2; D uncertain. This CDR3 contains 13 residues. V was pared by 0 bases and J by 5 bases, with 8 bases between. CDR1 is SGHDT, CDR2 YYEEEE, per germline. The CDR3 loop is CASSLGRMYGYTF. The CDR3 nucleotides read TGTGCCAGCAGCTTGGGGCGGATGTATGGCTACACCTTC.

The chain links TRBV7-3 to TRBJ2-4; 9 positions agree with TRBD2. The germline gives CDR1 SGHTA, CDR2 FQGTGA. The CDR3 has 15 residues. V gave up 9 bases and J gave up 1 base; unmatched junction bases: 7. The CDR3 bases are TGTGCCAGGCGGACCGGGACTAGCGCCAAAAACATTCAGTACTTC. Translation: CARRTGTSAKNIQYF.

V and J are TRBV5-1 and TRBJ2-1; 15 bases match TRBD2. The trim removed 0 bases at V and 7 bases at J, leaving 2 bases unmatched. Germline-derived CDR1 and CDR2 are SGHRS and YFSETQ. This CDR3 is 16 amino acids long. CDR3 in DNA: TGCGCCAGCAGCTTGGGGACTAGCGGGAGGGCGAATGAGCAGTTCTTC. Encoded protein: CASSLGTSGRANEQFF.

V gene TRBV7-9 combines with J gene TRBJ2-1; possibly TRBD1 for D (5 bases). In germline, CDR1 is SEHNR, CDR2 FQNEAQ (reference sequence). CDR3 length: 13 residues. Deletions cut 8 bases from V and 4 bases from J, with 12 bases between. The CDR3 DNA sequence: TGTGCCAGCGGTCGGACAACTTACAATGAGCAGTTCTTC. Its protein is CASGRTTYNEQFF.